These 6 T cell receptor beta chains originate from one sample sequenced in a study of cytomegalovirus exposure and HLA in healthy donors. The PCR used 60 Vbeta and 13 Jbeta primers. Produced via immunoSEQ multiplex PCR; TCRdb's table is partial and in-frame only. The table has about 200,000 clones, about 80% seen once. Sequencing was carried out using PBMCs. These receptors all come from a girl aged 10 to 17 in good health and CMV-seronegative.

V and J are TRBV7-2 and TRBJ1-2, with D unresolved. Trimming removed 6 bases from V and 0 bases from J, with 14 bases in between. The CDR3 extends over 15 amino acids. Germline lookup yields CDR1 SGHTA and CDR2 FQGNSA. CDR3 bases: TGTGCCAGCAGTTCAAGCGGGCTGACTAACTATGGCTACACCTTC. Amino acid sequence: CASSSSGLTNYGYTF.

This sequence joins TRBV12-5 and TRBJ2-1; 8 nucleotides align to TRBD1. Germline trimming cut 5 bases from V and 3 bases from J; bases unmatched to any gene: 3. This CDR3 comprises 14 residues. Germline V gene sequence: CDR1 LGHNT, CDR2 FRNRAP. The CDR3 loop is CASGQGARYNEQFF. In DNA, the CDR3 is TGTGCTAGTGGTCAGGGGGCTCGCTACAATGAGCAGTTCTTC.

The chain recombines TRBV9 with TRBJ2-2; 10 bases are shared with TRBD1. The trim removed 4 bases at V and 5 bases at J, leaving 5 bases unmatched. CDR1 SGDLS and CDR2 YYNGEE come from the germline V gene. This CDR3 region has 15 residues. The CDR3 DNA sequence: TGTGCCAGCAGCTGGGACAGGGGAATAACCGGGGAGCTGTTTTTT. It is translated as CASSWDRGITGELFF.

The chain joins TRBV4-2 to TRBJ2-6; D is uncertain. The germline V and J ends were trimmed by 4 bases and 4 bases, with 17 bases remaining between them. In germline, CDR1 is LGHNA, CDR2 YNFKEQ. The CDR3 length is 17 residues. This chain's CDR3 is CASSLKPGPYGANVLTF. The DNA for the CDR3 is TGTGCCAGCAGCCTTAAACCGGGTCCCTACGGGGCCAACGTCCTGACTTTC.

The V gene is TRBV6-5, the J gene TRBJ2-5, with a possible D match to TRBD1 (5 bases). This CDR3 region has 13 residues. Trimming cost V 5 bases and J 5 bases, with 12 bases left between them. Germline values: CDR1 MNHEY, CDR2 SVGAGI. CDR3 sequence (DNA): TGTGCCAGCAGTCAGACAGCTTCGGAGACCCAGTACTTC. Amino acid sequence: CASSQTASETQYF.

The V and J genes are TRBV30 and TRBJ2-1, with 14 bases lining up with TRBD2. Germline V CDR1 and CDR2: GTSNPN, SVGIG (reference sequence). V was pared by 5 bases and J by 5 bases, with 2 bases of the junction left unmatched. CDR3 length: 14 residues. The chain's CDR3 is CAWGLAGGNNEQFF. The CDR3 nucleotides are TGTGCCTGGGGACTAGCGGGGGGCAACAATGAGCAGTTCTTC.